This T cell receptor (beta chain) appears in the sequencing data of a study of cytomegalovirus exposure and HLA in healthy donors. Trimming took off 0 bases at V and 5 bases at J, with 13 bases between the two ends. The CDR3 has 15 amino acids. Per germline, CDR1 SGHRS and CDR2 YFSETQ. The PCR had 60 Vbeta and 13 Jbeta primers. Repertoires were generated with immunoSEQ multiplex PCR, while TCRdb's copy carries only in-frame clones and drops some. The table includes approximately 110,000 clones, around 76% detected once. This chain connects TRBV5-1 to TRBJ2-3; a possible D gene is TRBD1 (5 bases). Sequencing was carried out using PBMCs. The receptor comes from a woman aged 55-70 years in good health and CMV-seropositive. CDR3 loop: CASSLAGDRGDTQYF. The CDR3 DNA sequence: TGCGCCAGCAGCTTGGCCGGTGACAGAGGAGATACGCAGTATTTT.